One sample yielded the 20 T cell receptor beta chains listed below, sequenced in a study of tumor and adjacent non-tumor tissue in lung cancer. The library came from three nested PCR rounds adapted from ARM-PCR protocols. Each CDR3 protein gets one entry after TCRdb re-called the multiplex PCR reads with MiXCR. The sample includes approximately 79,000 distinct CDR3 sequences, 76% of them seen just once. No cell sorting was done before RNA was extracted from the tissue. Distant lung tissue was collected more than 3 cm away from the tumor edge. The source material was distant non-tumor lung tissue. These receptors came from a man aged 65-85 years with non-small cell lung cancer.

The chain carries TRBV12-3 or TRBV12-4 and TRBJ1-1; D is ambiguous. Trimming took off 1 base at V and 11 bases at J, with 11 bases between the two ends. The CDR3 covers 12 residues. CDR3 DNA sequence: TGTGCCAGCAGTTTAGGGGCATACGACGCTTTCTTT. The encoded protein is CASSLGAYDAFF.

Remarks on this clonotype: The junction differs from germline at one of its ends, possibly a read error. V usage is TRBV5-1 and J usage is TRBJ2-7; D unresolved. Germline CDR1 reads SGHRS; CDR2 reads YFSETQ. The CDR3 consists of 16 residues. CDR3 protein: CVSSLESSNNAYEQYF. In DNA form, the CDR3 reads TGCGTCAGCAGCTTGGAGTCCTCCAATAACGCCTACGAGCAGTACTTC.

About this clonotype itself: Its ends do not fully match the called genes, so a read error is possible. This chain links TRBV29-1 with TRBJ2-7; tentative D call: TRBD2 (5 bases). CDR3 length: 16 amino acids. The germline gives CDR1 SQVTM, CDR2 ANQGSEA. The CDR3 region is CSVEDWIPSDSYEQYF. The CDR3 nucleotides read TGCAGCGTTGAAGATTGGATCCCCTCGGACTCCTACGAGCAGTATTTC.

This clonotype appeared a single time. Germline is not matched at one junction end, which may reflect a read error. This chain joins TRBV6-2 or TRBV6-3 and TRBJ2-6, with D possibly called TRBD1 or TRBD2 (5 bases each). This CDR3 is built from 12 residues. From germline, CDR1 is MNHEY and CDR2 SVGEGT. The CDR3 DNA is TGTGCCAGCTGCACCGGGGCCAACATCCTGACTTTC. Residues: CASCTGANILTF.

On this clonotype itself: An end of the junction differs from the germline gene, which may be a read error. The V and J genes are TRBV25-1 and TRBJ2-5; D uncertain. The length of the CDR3 is 15 residues. Germline V gives CDR1 MGHDK, CDR2 SYGVNS. CDR3 region: CANSELRQPQETQYF. The CDR3 DNA reads as TGTGCCAACAGTGAACTAAGGCAGCCTCAAGAGACCCAGTACTTC.

As concerns this clonotype: Its ends do not fully match the called genes, so a read error is possible. This chain joins TRBV6-1 and TRBJ2-1; 7 nucleotides agree with TRBD2. The germline gives CDR1 MNHNS, CDR2 SASEGT. This CDR3 has 19 residues. CDR3 nucleotides: TGTGCCAACAGTGATCAGGGAGGGCCGGGGTTGCTCGCCTACAATAAGCAGTTCTTC. Its translation is CANSDQGGPGLLAYNKQFF.

With regard to this clonotype: At one of its ends the junction is not consistent with the germline gene, which may arise from a read error. This chain uses TRBV11-2 with TRBJ2-1; TRBD2 might be the D (6 bases). The CDR3 covers 17 residues. The germline V gene has CDR1 SGHAT and CDR2 FQNNGV. The CDR3 region is CASVWGSSAASYIELFF. The CDR3 DNA follows: TGTGCCAGCGTTTGGGGCTCTAGCGCCGCCTCCTACATTGAGCTGTTCTTC.

Remarks on this clonotype: Since a much larger clone is just one base distant, this may be a read error. The chain recombines TRBV28 with TRBJ2-3, with D possibly matching TRBD2 (5 bases). Germline CDR1 reads MDHEN; CDR2 reads SYDVKM. This CDR3 contains 15 residues. The CDR3, as DNA: TGTACCAGCAGCGACACTTCGGGGAGCACAGATACGCAGTATTTT. It encodes CTSSDTSGSTDTQYF. Based on the CDR3 plus reference TRBV28 and TRBJ2-3, the full variable domain is DVKVTQSSRYLVKRTGEKVFLECVQDMDHENMFWYRQDPGLGLRLIYFSYDVKMKEKGDIPEGYSVSREKKERFSLILESASTNQTSMYLCTSSDTSGSTDTQYFGPGTRLTVL.

The chain uses TRBV11-2 and TRBJ2-5, with TRBD2 as a possible D gene (7 bases). The CDR3 sequence is 12 residues long. Germline V gives CDR1 SGHAT, CDR2 FQNNGV. V gave up 4 bases and J gave up 13 bases, with 16 bases separating them. The CDR3 sequence is CASSWGGETLYF. CDR3 bases: TGTGCCAGCAGCTGGGGGGGCGAGACTCTGTACTTC.

Worth noting for this clonotype: No conserved phenylalanine or tryptophan is present at the end of the CDR3, so a read error is the likely explanation. The rearrangement joins TRBV5-4 to TRBJ1-2, with D hard to call. The germline CDR1 and CDR2 sequences are SGHNT and YYREEE (reference sequence). The ends were cut back, 5 bases at V and 8 bases at J, with 16 bases in the middle. The CDR3 is 13 residues long. CDR3 loop: CASRIGGLGGYTL. In DNA form, the CDR3 reads TGTGCCAGCAGGATAGGAGGACTAGGAGGCTACACCTTA.

About this clonotype itself: A read error may be the cause here, since a much bigger clone is one base away. J is TRBJ2-7 and V is TRBV14; D perhaps matches TRBD1 (5 bases). V shed 0 bases and J shed 4 bases, with 13 bases lying between them. Germline CDR1 SGHDN, CDR2 FVKESK. The CDR3 is made up of 15 amino acids. Here the CDR3 DNA reads TGTGCCAGCAGCCAAGAGGCCCAGGGATGGTACGAGCAGTACTTC. The encoded protein is CASSQEAQGWYEQYF.

This sequence joins TRBV6-5 and TRBJ1-3, with D unresolved. This CDR3 is 13 amino acids long. In germline, CDR1 is MNHEY, CDR2 SVGAGI. The V gene lost 7 bases and the J gene lost 0 bases, with 7 bases spanning the gap. CDR3 nucleotides: TGTGCCAGCATACTGAACTCTGGAAACACCATATATTTT. This encodes CASILNSGNTIYF.

About this clonotype itself: The conserved phenylalanine or tryptophan normally closing the CDR3 is absent here, so this likely arose from a read error. The chain recombines TRBV5-4 with TRBJ2-2; no firm D call. Germline V gene sequence: CDR1 SGHNT, CDR2 YYREEE (reference sequence). The CDR3 runs to 12 residues. The CDR3 sequence: CTSSSETGELFL. For the CDR3, the DNA is TGTACCAGCAGCTCAGAGACCGGGGAGCTGTTTCTT.

In regard to this clonotype: Sequence at one end of the junction differs from germline and may be a read error. The V gene is TRBV11-3, the J gene TRBJ1-1; D call uncertain. CDR1 and CDR2 (germline): SGHNT, YENEEA. The CDR3 is made up of 13 amino acids. The CDR3 loop reads CAISLRRNTETFF. The CDR3 bases are TGTGCCATCAGCCTTAGGAGGAACACTGAAACTTTCTTT.

The rearrangement links TRBV7-9 to TRBJ2-3, with unresolved D. The CDR3 spans 16 residues. V dropped 7 bases and J dropped 2 bases, with 19 bases sitting between them. Germline-derived CDR1 and CDR2 are SEHNR and FQNEAQ (reference sequence). This CDR3 is CASTLSIGQNTDTQYF. DNA of the CDR3: TGTGCCAGCACCCTAAGCATCGGGCAGAACACAGATACGCAGTATTTT.

With respect to this clonotype: Being one base from a much bigger clone, this may be a read error. The chain joins TRBV5-6 to TRBJ2-5; 8 nucleotides align to TRBD1. Germline CDR1 is SGHDT and CDR2 is YYEEEE. The CDR3 covers 16 residues. In nucleotides, the CDR3 is TGTGCCAGCAGCCCTGAGGACAGGGCTTTCGGAGAGAGCCAGTACTTC. This codes for CASSPEDRAFGESQYF.

Comments on this clonotype: A much larger clone lies one base from this, so it may be a read error. This chain joins TRBV29-1 and TRBJ1-2; D call uncertain. CDR1 is SQVTM, CDR2 ANQGSEA, per germline. The CDR3 is made up of 11 amino acids. The CDR3 DNA is TGCAGCGTTCTCGTTAACTATGACTACACCTTC. It translates to CSVLVNYDYTF.

As regards this clonotype: A single base separates this from a much larger clone, so it may be a read error. The gene calls are TRBV28 and TRBJ2-3; perhaps TRBD2 as D (5 bases). V was clipped by 6 bases and J by 0 bases, with 13 bases between them. Germline CDR1 and CDR2: MDHEN and SYDVKM. There are 15 residues in the CDR3. CDR3 in amino acids: CASSDPSGSTDTQYF. The DNA for the CDR3 is TGTGCCAGCAGCGACCCTTCGGGGAGCACAGATACGCAGTATTTT.

This clonotype was counted once. Mismatch with germline at one junction end may stem from a read error. The chain uses TRBV5-5 and TRBJ2-1, with 12 bases matching TRBD2. This CDR3 contains 18 residues. Per the germline V gene, CDR1 is SGHKS and CDR2 is YYEKEE (reference sequence). CDR3 amino acids: CASSLARLAGDTYNEEFF. DNA for the CDR3: TGTGCCAGCAGCTTGGCGAGACTAGCGGGAGATACCTACAATGAGGAGTTCTTC. Complete variable domain (other parts from reference TRBV5-5 and TRBJ2-1): DAGVTQSPTHLIKTRGQQVTLRCSPISGHKSVSWYQQVLGQGPQFIFQYYEKEERGRGNFPDRFSARQFPNYSSELNVNALLLGDSALYLCASSLARLAGDTYNEEFFGPGTRLTVL.

Concerning this clonotype: This CDR3 fails to terminate in the conserved phenylalanine or tryptophan, so it likely reflects a read error. J is TRBJ2-3 and V is TRBV6-2 or TRBV6-3, with D possibly matching TRBD2 (6 bases). Trimming removed 0 bases from V and 4 bases from J, with 14 bases in between. CDR3 size: 16 residues. Looked up from germline, CDR1 is MNHEY and CDR2 is SVGEGT. The CDR3 spells CASSYSRNPSADTQYL. CDR3 in DNA: TGTGCCAGCAGTTACTCGAGAAACCCTAGCGCAGATACGCAGTATTTA.